Presented here are 14 T cell receptor beta chains from one specimen sequenced in a study of blood T cell repertoires in COVID-19. Clones were sequenced by immunoSEQ multiplex PCR, and TCRdb holds only the in-frame ones, with some missing. Of some 170,000 clones listed, more than 70% are singletons. Material for sequencing was PBMCs or T cells enriched from blood (not recorded which). These receptors originate from a man aged 35 to 55 who had recovered from COVID-19.

The chain joins TRBV4-1 to TRBJ2-7; no clear D gene. V gave up 2 bases and J gave up 5 bases, with 10 bases separating them. The CDR3 runs 13 residues. Germline CDR1 is MGHRA and CDR2 is YSYEKL. For the CDR3, the DNA is TGCGCCAGCAGCCAACAAGGAGTGGACGAGCAGTACTTC. Residues: CASSQQGVDEQYF.

CDR3 residues: CATSRSGPYGYTF. In nucleotides, the CDR3 is TGTGCCACCAGCAGATCAGGGCCCTATGGCTACACCTTC. The rearrangement joins TRBV15 to TRBJ1-2, with a tentative D call TRBD1 (5 bases). This CDR3 has 13 residues. Germline loops: CDR1 LNHNV, CDR2 YYDKDF (reference sequence). V lost 2 bases and J 4 bases, leaving 8 bases between the germline ends. The full variable domain, its missing parts supplied by reference TRBV15 and TRBJ1-2, is DAMVIQNPRYQVTQFGKPVTLSCSQTLNHNVMYWYQQKSSQAPKLLFHYYDKDFNNEADTPDNFQSRRPNTSFCFLDIRSPGLGDTAMYLCATSRSGPYGYTFGSGTRLTVV.

The genes are TRBV19 and TRBJ2-1, with TRBD2 identical over 9 bases. The germline gives CDR1 LNHDA, CDR2 SQIVND (reference sequence). The CDR3 runs to 17 residues. Trimming took 3 bases from V and 9 from J; bases not matched to a gene: 15. The CDR3 loop is CASSMPLLAGKAREQFF. CDR3 DNA sequence: TGTGCCAGTAGTATGCCCCTTCTAGCGGGGAAGGCCCGTGAGCAGTTCTTC.

The CDR3 nucleotides read TGTGCCAGCAGCGTAGTAGGAGTCGAGCAGTTCTTC. As protein: CASSVVGVEQFF. This rearrangement joins TRBV9 to TRBJ2-1; D gene ambiguous. Trimming cost V 0 bases and J 10 bases, with 8 bases left between them. Germline CDR1 and CDR2: SGDLS and YYNGEE. The CDR3 contains 12 residues.

This sequence joins TRBV5-4 and TRBJ1-1; the D gene is possibly TRBD1 (6 bases). The CDR3 runs to 17 residues. Germline assignment: CDR1 SGHNT and CDR2 YYREEE (reference sequence). The V end was cut by 4 bases, the J end by 3 bases, with 22 bases between. The CDR3 sequence: CASSGKNGGRTDTEAFF. CDR3 DNA: TGTGCCAGCAGCGGGAAGAATGGGGGCCGTACAGACACTGAAGCTTTCTTT.

V is TRBV29-1 and J is TRBJ1-2, with TRBD1 matching 8 bases. This CDR3 has 12 amino acids. The J segment lost 6 bases and the V segment lost 7 bases, leaving 7 bases of the junction unmatched. Germline CDR1 reads SQVTM; CDR2 reads ANQGSEA. CDR3 coding DNA: TGCAGCGGCCTACAGGGGGTGGATGGCTACACCTTC. Translating it yields CSGLQGVDGYTF.

The chain uses TRBV11-2 and TRBJ1-2; 7 bases map to TRBD1. The V gene end was trimmed by 5 bases and the J gene end by 5 bases; junction bases not matched to a gene: 5. CDR3 size: 13 residues. CDR1 SGHAT and CDR2 FQNNGV come from the germline V gene. The CDR3 nucleotides are TGTGCCAGCAGCCGGGACAGTGAATATGGCTACACCTTC. This sequence encodes CASSRDSEYGYTF.

This sequence joins TRBV30 and TRBJ1-1; D remains ambiguous. The V gene lost 5 bases and the J gene lost 7 bases, with 14 bases spanning the gap. In germline, CDR1 is GTSNPN, CDR2 SVGIG (reference sequence). CDR3 size: 12 residues. Here the CDR3 reads CAWAGRSSEAFF. The DNA of the CDR3 is TGTGCCTGGGCCGGAAGGAGCAGTGAAGCTTTCTTT.

This clone was seen only once. The genes are TRBV3-1 (or the pseudogene TRBV3-2) and TRBJ1-1, with TRBD1 matching 11 bases. CDR3 size: 14 residues. V was clipped by 4 bases and J by 9 bases; unmatched bases: 7. Germline V lookup: CDR1 LGHDT, CDR2 YNNKEL (reference sequence). The CDR3 region is CASSLKGQGAKAFF. DNA of the CDR3: TGTGCCAGCAGCCTCAAAGGACAGGGGGCGAAAGCTTTCTTT.

On this clone: The sample has other DNA sequences that encode this CDR3 too. V gene TRBV5-1 combines with J gene TRBJ1-1; 8 bases align to TRBD1. Trimming cost V 0 bases and J 1 base; bases outside gene matches: 2. The CDR3 covers 15 residues. Germline V gene data show CDR1 as SGHRS and CDR2 as YFSETQ. CDR3 DNA sequence: TGCGCCAGCAGCTTGGTGACAGGGGCGAACACTGAAGCTTTCTTT. This codes for CASSLVTGANTEAFF. The complete variable domain, with remaining parts taken from reference TRBV5-1 and TRBJ1-1, reads KAGVTQTPRYLIKTRGQQVTLSCSPISGHRSVSWYQQTPGQGLQFLFEYFSETQRNKGNFPGRFSGRQFSNSRSEMNVSTLELGDSALYLCASSLVTGANTEAFFGQGTRLTVV.

V and J are TRBV19 and TRBJ2-7, with D perhaps TRBD2 (6 bases). The germline V gene has CDR1 LNHDA and CDR2 SQIVND (reference sequence). Between the trimmed V and J ends, which lost 6 bases and 2 bases, there was a span of 20 bases. This CDR3 spans 16 amino acids. CDR3 nucleotides: TGTGCCAGTAGGAAGGTGGGGGGTGTCGGGCCCTACGAGCAGTACTTC. Amino acid sequence: CASRKVGGVGPYEQYF.

This sequence joins TRBV5-4 and TRBJ2-7; the D is unclear. Germline-derived CDR1 and CDR2 are SGHNT and YYREEE (reference sequence). Trimming took off 0 bases at V and 0 bases at J, with 7 bases between the two ends. This CDR3 comprises 14 residues. The CDR3 sequence: CASSLGFLSYEQYF. The CDR3 DNA follows: TGTGCCAGCAGCTTGGGTTTCCTCTCCTACGAGCAGTACTTC.

V is TRBV5-6 and J is TRBJ1-2; D is ambiguous. CDR3 length: 13 residues. The germline V and J ends were trimmed by 4 bases and 4 bases, with 11 bases remaining between them. CDR1 and CDR2 (germline): SGHDT, YYEEEE. CDR3 amino acids: CASSRPGAYGYTF. The CDR3, as DNA: TGTGCCAGCAGCCGCCCGGGAGCCTATGGCTACACCTTC. Based on the CDR3 plus reference TRBV5-6 and TRBJ1-2, the full variable domain is DAGVTQSPTHLIKTRGQQVTLRCSPKSGHDTVSWYQQALGQGPQFIFQYYEEEERQRGNFPDRFSGHQFPNYSSELNVNALLLGDSALYLCASSRPGAYGYTFGSGTRLTVV.

The genes are TRBV7-9 and TRBJ1-1, with D unclear. CDR3 length equals 15 residues. Trimming shortened V by 4 bases and J by 1 base, and 13 bases separated the two germline ends. CDR1 SEHNR and CDR2 FQNEAQ come from the germline V gene (reference sequence). The CDR3, as DNA: TGTGCCAGCAGCTCAGCGGGCCACGGGAACACTGAAGCTTTCTTT. Translation gives CASSSAGHGNTEAFF. The full variable domain, in which reference TRBV7-9 and TRBJ1-1 provide the parts outside the CDR3, is DTGVSQNPRHKITKRGQNVTFRCDPISEHNRLYWYRQTLGQGPEFLTYFQNEAQLEKSRLLSDRFSAERPKGSFSTLEIQRTEQGDSAMYLCASSSAGHGNTEAFFGQGTRLTVV.